A single T cell receptor (beta chain) is shown here with its context. This entry belongs to a study of blood T cell repertoires in COVID-19. Whole-study context: The study drew acute and convalescent COVID-19 samples from the United States, Italy and Spain. PBMCs, B-cell-depleted T cells, or T cells provided the cDNA or gDNA that made up the material.

The authors' processing: It was from reference gene primer amplification that nucleated cell counts were estimated. Method: immunoSEQ multiplex PCR; TCRdb's copy keeps in-frame clones and lacks some. That table is the source of V, J and clone size, and D and trimming were worked out from the DNA. The sample includes over 130,000 clones, over 75% of them seen just once. There are 18 residues in the CDR3. Trimming at V came to 4 bases and at J to 5 bases, leaving 16 bases not matched to a gene. Germline V CDR1 and CDR2: LGHNA, YSLEER. The J gene is TRBJ2-2, the V gene TRBV4-3; 7 bases are shared with TRBD1. This receptor was taken from a man in his 60s with active or convalescent COVID-19. The sample comprised peripheral blood. The CDR3 spells CASSLKSGTVLNTGELFF. In DNA, the CDR3 is TGCGCCAGCAGCCTCAAGTCCGGGACAGTCTTGAATACCGGGGAGCTGTTTTTT.